This passage covers 27 T cell receptor beta chains from one sample sequenced in a study of control samples from healthy donors and cancer patients. Generated by immunoSEQ multiplex PCR, the TCRdb table keeps only in-frame clones and is missing some. This sample carries approximately 170,000 clones, about 90% of them seen once, and the ten largest clones take around 5%. The sequenced sample was blood. The receptors come from a woman aged 25 to 45 in good health.

The V call is TRBV7-9, the J call TRBJ2-7; D remains unclear. Germline V gene lookup returns CDR1 SEHNR and CDR2 FQNEAQ (reference sequence). The germline V and J ends were trimmed by 0 bases and 6 bases, with 6 bases remaining between them. The CDR3 is made up of 12 amino acids. CDR3 in amino acids: CASSLAGREQYF. The CDR3 DNA reads TGTGCCAGCAGCTTAGCTGGGCGCGAGCAGTACTTC.

The V call is TRBV9, the J call TRBJ2-2, with TRBD1 identical over 9 bases. CDR3 length: 14 residues. Per germline, CDR1 SGDLS and CDR2 YYNGEE. V dropped 3 bases and J dropped 8; count of bases not matched to a gene: 5. The CDR3 DNA reads as TGTGCCAGCAGCGGAAGGACAGGGGCGGGGGAGCTGTTTTTT. Protein sequence: CASSGRTGAGELFF. Full variable domain (outside the CDR3, taken from reference TRBV9 and TRBJ2-2): DSGVTQTPKHLITATGQRVTLRCSPRSGDLSVYWYQQSLDQGLQFLIQYYNGEERAKGNILERFSAQQFPDLHSELNLSSLELGDSALYFCASSGRTGAGELFFGEGSRLTVL.

The V call is TRBV10-3, the J call TRBJ2-3; D gene ambiguous. V gave up 4 bases and J gave up 4 bases, with 15 bases separating them. Germline V gene sequence: CDR1 ENHRY, CDR2 SYGVKD. CDR3 size: 15 residues. The CDR3 region has the DNA TGTGCCATCAGTGCTGTGTCGGGTACACCAGATACGCAGTATTTT. Translation gives CAISAVSGTPDTQYF.

This clone was observed a few times. This chain connects TRBV29-1 to TRBJ1-1, with 11 bases identical to TRBD1. J was trimmed by 7 bases and V by 6 bases; bases with no gene match: 7. The CDR3 runs to 13 residues. CDR1 is SQVTM and CDR2 is ANQGSEA in the germline V gene. CDR3 sequence (DNA): TGCAGCGTGTCGGACAGGGGGCTTGGTGAAGCTTTCTTT. It encodes CSVSDRGLGEAFF.

The chain combines TRBV27 with TRBJ2-3, with D uncertain. Trimming left V 7 bases short and J 0 bases short, with 14 bases between. This CDR3 region has 15 residues. Germline CDR1 MNHEY, CDR2 SMNVEV (reference sequence). The CDR3 DNA follows: TGTGCCAGCACCAAGACCAGTGCTAGCACAGATACGCAGTATTTT. Its protein is CASTKTSASTDTQYF.

The chain links TRBV7-8 to TRBJ2-7, with D perhaps TRBD1 (6 bases). V was shortened by 1 base and J by 3 bases, with 13 bases between the two germline ends. Germline CDR1 and CDR2: SGHVS and FQNEAQ. The CDR3 has 15 residues. CDR3 sequence: CASSLEGGTYYEQYF. The CDR3 region has the DNA TGTGCCAGCAGCTTAGAGGGTGGGACATACTACGAGCAGTACTTC. The complete variable domain, with remaining parts taken from reference TRBV7-8 and TRBJ2-7, reads GAGVSQSPRYKVAKRGQDVALRCDPISGHVSLFWYQQALGQGPEFLTYFQNEAQLDKSGLPSDRFFAERPEGSVSTLKIQRTQQEDSAVYLCASSLEGGTYYEQYFGPGTRLTVT.

This clone has only one observation. The chain carries TRBV25-1 and TRBJ2-7; TRBD1 agrees at 8 bases. The CDR3 length is 12 residues. Germline CDR1 MGHDK, CDR2 SYGVNS. Trimming removed 6 bases from V and 4 bases from J; junction bases left unmatched: 2. CDR3 DNA sequence: TGTGCCAGCAGCAGGACAGGGTACGAGCAGTACTTC. Protein product: CASSRTGYEQYF.

This clone was seen a single time. The chain couples TRBV7-9 to TRBJ1-4; no reliable D call. The ends were cut back, 5 bases at V and 4 bases at J, with 14 bases in the middle. The CDR3 is 15 residues long. CDR1 is SEHNR, CDR2 FQNEAQ, per germline (reference sequence). CDR3 coding DNA: TGTGCCAGCAGCGAACACTGGGCCCTTAATGAAAAACTGTTTTTT. This encodes CASSEHWALNEKLFF.

The chain has TRBV11-3 and TRBJ1-5; D is unresolved. V gave up 8 bases and J gave up 4 bases, with 9 bases separating them. The CDR3 totals 12 residues. CDR1 is SGHNT and CDR2 is YENEEA in the germline V gene. DNA for the CDR3: TGTGCCAGCGTACAGCCTAATCAGCCCCAGCATTTT. Translation: CASVQPNQPQHF.

This chain connects TRBV12-3 or TRBV12-4 to TRBJ1-2; no clear D. This CDR3 is 13 amino acids long. With 6 bases removed from V and 4 bases from J, the gap between germline ends came to 12 bases. CDR3 in DNA: TGTGCCAGCAGCCCTGGGCCAGCCTATGGCTACACCTTC. It yields the protein CASSPGPAYGYTF.

The V and J genes are TRBV18 and TRBJ2-1; TRBD1 matches 9 bases. The germline gives CDR1 KGHSH, CDR2 LQKENI. CDR3 length: 15 amino acids. V lost 3 bases and J lost 9; bases outside the gene matches: 9. The chain's CDR3 is CASSPPGQGNAEQFF. CDR3 sequence (DNA): TGTGCCAGCTCACCCCCGGGACAGGGAAATGCTGAGCAGTTCTTC.

The chain joins TRBV5-6 to TRBJ1-2; no reliable D call. This CDR3 spans 12 amino acids. Germline V CDR1 and CDR2: SGHDT, YYEEEE. The ends were cut back, 0 bases at V and 10 bases at J, with 10 bases in the middle. Written as DNA, the CDR3 is TGTGCCAGCAGCTTGGTTACGCAGACCTACACCTTC. This codes for CASSLVTQTYTF.

The CDR3 DNA reads TGTGCCAGCAGACCGAGGCCCCCCGGCAATTCACCCCTCCACTTT. It codes for CASRPRPPGNSPLHF. The chain is built from TRBV27 and TRBJ1-6; no reliable D call. Deletions cut 6 bases from V and 7 bases from J, with 16 bases between. CDR1 MNHEY and CDR2 SMNVEV come from the germline V gene (reference sequence). CDR3 length equals 15 residues.

The chain recombines TRBV28 with TRBJ1-1; TRBD1 matches 7 bases. V shed 6 bases and J 12 bases; nucleotides not matched to a gene: 13. Per the germline V gene, CDR1 is MDHEN and CDR2 is SYDVKM. The CDR3 runs 13 residues. The CDR3 spells CASRETGSWRSFF. The CDR3 DNA follows: TGTGCCAGCAGAGAGACAGGGAGTTGGCGGTCTTTCTTT. Complete variable domain (other parts from reference TRBV28 and TRBJ1-1): DVKVTQSSRYLVKRTGEKVFLECVQDMDHENMFWYRQDPGLGLRLIYFSYDVKMKEKGDIPEGYSVSREKKERFSLILESASTNQTSMYLCASRETGSWRSFFGQGTRLTVV.

The genes are TRBV4-1 and TRBJ2-2, with 7 bases lining up with TRBD2. This CDR3 region has 17 residues. CDR1 MGHRA and CDR2 YSYEKL come from the germline V gene. Trimming took 0 bases from V and 3 from J; bases not matched to a gene: 7. The CDR3 DNA follows: TGCGCCAGCAGCCAAGATACGGGGAGGGTGGACACCGGGGAGCTGTTTTTT. Protein product: CASSQDTGRVDTGELFF.

The gene calls are TRBV19 and TRBJ2-2, with a weak D call TRBD1 (5 bases). The ends were cut back, 11 bases at V and 2 bases at J, with 15 bases in the middle. Germline CDR1 and CDR2: LNHDA and SQIVND (reference sequence). The CDR3 contains 14 residues. In DNA form, the CDR3 reads TGTGCCGGGCAAACGACAGTTAACACCGGGGAGCTGTTTTTT. This gives the protein CAGQTTVNTGELFF. The variable domain in full, with the rest retrieved from reference TRBV19 and TRBJ2-2, is DGGITQSPKYLFRKEGQNVTLSCEQNLNHDAMYWYRQDPGQGLRLIYYSQIVNDFQKGDIAEGYSVSREKKESFPLTVTSAQKNPTAFYLCAGQTTVNTGELFFGEGSRLTVL.

The gene calls are TRBV2 and TRBJ2-1; a possible D gene is TRBD1 (6 bases). This CDR3 region has 15 residues. V lost 6 bases, J lost 4 bases, and 16 bases lay in between. From germline, CDR1 is SNHLY and CDR2 FYNNEI. CDR3 protein: CASRFTDSNYNEQFF. The CDR3 DNA follows: TGTGCCAGCAGGTTCACGGACAGTAATTACAATGAGCAGTTCTTC.

The genes are TRBV30 and TRBJ2-5; 9 nucleotides match TRBD1. With V trimmed by 2 bases and J by 2 bases, 6 bases remained unmatched. Germline V gene sequence: CDR1 GTSNPN, CDR2 SVGIG (reference sequence). This CDR3 contains 15 residues. CDR3 sequence reads: CAWSSGGQGQETQYF. CDR3 sequence (DNA): TGTGCCTGGAGTTCCGGGGGACAGGGACAAGAGACCCAGTACTTC.

The J gene is TRBJ1-4, the V gene TRBV14, with TRBD1 matching over 7 bases. The germline V gene has CDR1 SGHDN and CDR2 FVKESK. J lost 7 bases, V lost 1 base, and 6 bases had no gene match. This CDR3 spans 15 amino acids. The CDR3 DNA is TGTGCCAGCAGCCAAGTGGGACAGATAAGTGAAAAACTGTTTTTT. This codes for CASSQVGQISEKLFF.

This clone showed up just once. This chain uses TRBV24-1 with TRBJ2-3; 7 bases are shared with TRBD2. Germline V CDR1 and CDR2: KGHDR, SFDVKD. This CDR3 is 13 amino acids long. Trimming cost V 3 bases and J 9 bases; bases outside gene matches: 5. CDR3 residues: CATSDSGTVTQYF. Here the CDR3 DNA reads TGTGCCACCAGTGATAGCGGGACCGTCACGCAGTATTTT.

The CDR3 sequence is CASSLIKTDTQYF. Written as DNA, the CDR3 is TGTGCCAGCAGCTTAATTAAGACAGATACGCAGTATTTT. The chain joins TRBV7-2 to TRBJ2-3; no clear D. The ends were cut back, 2 bases at V and 3 bases at J, with 6 bases in the middle. Germline assignment: CDR1 SGHTA and CDR2 FQGNSA. The CDR3 covers 13 residues.

The chain combines TRBV6-6 with TRBJ2-7; 8 bases fit TRBD2. This CDR3 contains 14 residues. The V gene end was trimmed by 6 bases and the J gene end by 5 bases; junction bases not matched to a gene: 9. CDR1 and CDR2 from the germline V gene are MNHNY and SVGAGI (reference sequence). In nucleotides, the CDR3 is TGTGCCAGCAGAGCCGGGACTAGGGGGGACGAGCAGTACTTC. Translation: CASRAGTRGDEQYF.

This clone was detected only once. The V call is TRBV6-1, the J call TRBJ1-4; D may be TRBD1 (5 bases). V was trimmed by 2 bases and J by 8 bases, leaving 24 bases between them. CDR1 is MNHNS and CDR2 is SASEGT in the germline V gene. CDR3 size: 18 residues. CDR3 protein: CASSETGTRRGGGEKLFF. The DNA of the CDR3 is TGTGCCAGCAGTGAAACTGGCACTCGTCGGGGTGGGGGAGAAAAACTGTTTTTT.

The count of this clone is one. The CDR3 coding sequence is TGTGCCAGCAGCCAAGATTCTGTGACCCACGAGCAGTACTTC. Amino acids: CASSQDSVTHEQYF. V is TRBV3-1 (or the pseudogene TRBV3-2) and J is TRBJ2-7, with unresolved D. The CDR3 is made up of 14 amino acids. V was shortened by 0 bases and J by 5 bases, with 11 bases between the two germline ends. Germline CDR1 reads LGHDT; CDR2 reads YNNKEL (reference sequence).

The V gene is TRBV7-6, the J gene TRBJ2-2; D uncertain. V gave up 3 bases and J gave up 1 base, with 9 bases separating them. Germline assignment: CDR1 SGHVS and CDR2 FNYEAQ. The CDR3 is 15 amino acids. For the CDR3, the DNA is TGTGCCAGCAGCTTGTTTCCGCTGAACACCGGGGAGCTGTTTTTT. Translation gives CASSLFPLNTGELFF.

V is TRBV28 and J is TRBJ1-5, with 8 bases identical to TRBD1. Germline V CDR1 and CDR2: MDHEN, SYDVKM. With 5 bases clipped from V and 5 bases from J, the junction kept 5 bases outside the gene matches. CDR3 size: 14 residues. Here the CDR3 reads CASSRAGGYQPQHF. The CDR3 coding sequence is TGTGCCAGCAGTCGAGCAGGGGGCTATCAGCCCCAGCATTTT.

This clone was picked up a small number of times. The chain has TRBV6-6 and TRBJ1-3; D unclear. Trimming removed 5 bases from V and 0 bases from J, with 5 bases in between. The CDR3 sequence is 13 residues long. Germline values: CDR1 MNHNY, CDR2 SVGAGI (reference sequence). CDR3 sequence: CASSRYSGNTIYF. Here the CDR3 DNA reads TGTGCCAGCAGTCGTTACTCTGGAAACACCATATATTTT.